This T cell receptor (beta chain) appears in the sequencing data of a study of identifying expanded T cells in peripheral blood. Study-wide results and limits: Approximately two-week clone count variance significantly increased as total template count grew.

A remark on this clone: Antigen: not known. The same CDR3 also results from other DNA sequences found in this sample.

Assay: immunoSEQ multiplex PCR; the TCRdb copy retains only in-frame clones and omits some. The data hold under 120,000 clones, with more than 85% observed a single time. Trimming at V came to 0 bases and at J to 7 bases, leaving 8 bases not matched to a gene. Germline CDR1 reads MNHNY; CDR2 reads SVGAGI (reference sequence). CDR3 size: 15 residues. The clonotype was recovered from a person aged 18 to 75 in good health. This chain connects TRBV6-6 to TRBJ2-7; TRBD1 agrees at 8 bases. The sequencing sample was made of blood. The CDR3 bases are TGTGCCAGCAGTTACTCCGTCCAGGGGGCTAGTGAGCAGTACTTC. It codes for CASSYSVQGASEQYF.